These 31 T cell receptor beta chains originate from one sample sequenced in a study of blood T cell repertoires in COVID-19. Libraries were prepared by immunoSEQ multiplex PCR; TCRdb keeps only in-frame clonotypes and omits some of them. Here the sample spans about 270,000 clones, 75% to 90% being singletons. Specimen: peripheral blood. These receptors were taken from a woman between 70 and 85 years old with COVID-19, enrolled during active disease.

The genes are TRBV19 and TRBJ2-7; D is perhaps TRBD1 (5 bases). Looked up from germline, CDR1 is LNHDA and CDR2 is SQIVND (reference sequence). This CDR3 has 15 residues. V was pared by 3 bases and J by 0 bases, with 12 bases between. The CDR3 reads CASSIDTRASYEQYF. In DNA, the CDR3 is TGTGCCAGTAGTATCGACACCAGGGCCTCCTACGAGCAGTACTTC.

V is TRBV6-2 or TRBV6-3 and J is TRBJ1-1, with unresolved D. The CDR3 runs 14 residues. V was trimmed by 2 bases and J by 3 bases, leaving 10 bases between them. Germline-derived CDR1 and CDR2 are MNHEY and SVGEGT. CDR3 bases: TGTGCCAGCAGTTACACTTGGGGAGACACTGAAGCTTTCTTT. Translating it yields CASSYTWGDTEAFF.

A word on this clone: Different DNA sequences within this sample yield the same CDR3. The J gene is TRBJ1-2, the V gene TRBV3-1 (or the pseudogene TRBV3-2); possible D gene TRBD1, 6 bases. The CDR3 is 13 amino acids. Germline loops: CDR1 LGHDT, CDR2 YNNKEL (reference sequence). The germline V and J ends were trimmed by 1 base and 8 bases, with 11 bases remaining between them. The CDR3 nucleotides read TGTGCCAGCAGCCAAGCGGGGGGCGGCGGCTACACCTTC. Its translation is CASSQAGGGGYTF.

This chain joins TRBV11-2 and TRBJ2-3, with a tentative D call TRBD2 (7 bases). This CDR3 comprises 13 residues. V dropped 8 bases and J dropped 7 bases, with 16 bases sitting between them. The germline V gene encodes CDR1 SGHAT and CDR2 FQNNGV. The CDR3 DNA reads TGTGCCAGCGACCACGGGGGGCGGAATACGCAGTATTTT. Translating gives CASDHGGRNTQYF.

V is TRBV4-3 and J is TRBJ2-2, with a possible D match to TRBD1 (6 bases). The CDR3 is 16 residues long. V was pared by 1 base and J by 0 bases, with 9 bases between. From germline, CDR1 is LGHNA and CDR2 YSLEER. The CDR3 bases are TGCGCCAGCAGCCAAGCAGGGGATGCGAACACCGGGGAGCTGTTTTTT. This encodes CASSQAGDANTGELFF.

This chain links TRBV12-3 or TRBV12-4 with TRBJ1-5; D not resolved. The CDR3 totals 13 residues. Deletions cut 4 bases from V and 0 bases from J, with 4 bases between. This CDR3 is CASSYNSNQPQHF. The CDR3 coding sequence is TGTGCCAGCAGTTACAATAGCAATCAGCCCCAGCATTTT.

In its sample, this clone was seen once. This chain joins TRBV27 and TRBJ2-5, with D tentatively TRBD2 (6 bases). Germline V lookup: CDR1 MNHEY, CDR2 SMNVEV (reference sequence). The V and J ends lost 0 bases and 1 base respectively, with 9 bases between them. The CDR3 has 15 amino acids. Here the CDR3 reads CASSLSWDFQETQYF. Here the CDR3 DNA reads TGTGCCAGCAGTTTATCGTGGGACTTCCAAGAGACCCAGTACTTC.

The chain uses TRBV7-9 and TRBJ2-1, with D perhaps matching TRBD2 (7 bases). The CDR3 runs to 15 residues. The V end was cut by 3 bases, the J end by 8 bases, with 17 bases between. Germline V CDR1 and CDR2: SEHNR, FQNEAQ (reference sequence). CDR3 bases: TGTGCCAGCAGCTTGACGGGGGGCCCCTGGGATGAGCAGTTCTTC. Encoded protein: CASSLTGGPWDEQFF.

The chain links TRBV6-1 to TRBJ2-3; TRBD2 agrees at 7 bases. Germline V gene lookup returns CDR1 MNHNS and CDR2 SASEGT. V shed 4 bases and J 0 bases; nucleotides not matched to a gene: 7. The CDR3 covers 16 residues. CDR3 DNA sequence: TGTGCCAGCAGTGGGTTACTAGCGCAAAGCACAGATACGCAGTATTTT. Protein product: CASSGLLAQSTDTQYF.

V is TRBV6-6 and J is TRBJ2-5, with 10 positions matching TRBD1. Per germline, CDR1 MNHNY and CDR2 SVGAGI (reference sequence). V shed 5 bases, J shed 1 base, and the junction held 1 base outside the gene matches. There are 14 residues in the CDR3. Written as DNA, the CDR3 is TGTGCCAGCAGTCGGGACAGGGGCCAAGAGACCCAGTACTTC. It is translated as CASSRDRGQETQYF.

This chain uses TRBV5-1 with TRBJ2-7; 11 bases align to TRBD1. This CDR3 is 13 amino acids long. Germline assignment: CDR1 SGHRS and CDR2 YFSETQ. With 4 bases clipped from V and 7 bases from J, the junction kept 4 bases outside the gene matches. The CDR3: CASSGQGAGEQYF. The DNA of the CDR3 is TGCGCCAGCAGCGGACAGGGGGCGGGGGAGCAGTACTTC. The whole variable domain, filled in from reference TRBV5-1 and TRBJ2-7, reads KAGVTQTPRYLIKTRGQQVTLSCSPISGHRSVSWYQQTPGQGLQFLFEYFSETQRNKGNFPGRFSGRQFSNSRSEMNVSTLELGDSALYLCASSGQGAGEQYFGPGTRLTVT.

V gene TRBV27 combines with J gene TRBJ2-2; 11 bases are shared with TRBD2. V was clipped by 6 bases and J by 0 bases; unmatched bases: 3. This CDR3 is built from 16 residues. Germline assignment: CDR1 MNHEY and CDR2 SMNVEV (reference sequence). CDR3 sequence: CASRTSGTTNTGELFF. For the CDR3, the DNA is TGTGCCAGCAGGACTAGCGGGACTACGAACACCGGGGAGCTGTTTTTT.

This clone was seen more than once but under ten times. This chain joins TRBV9 and TRBJ2-3, with 9 positions matching TRBD1. With 5 bases clipped from V and 2 bases from J, the junction kept 9 bases outside the gene matches. Germline CDR1 reads SGDLS; CDR2 reads YYNGEE. The CDR3 contains 16 residues. CDR3 sequence (DNA): TGTGCCAGCAGTCGAAACAGGGACAGGGTCACAGATACGCAGTATTTT. Encoded protein: CASSRNRDRVTDTQYF.

The gene calls are TRBV6-6 and TRBJ1-6; tentatively, D is TRBD1 (6 bases). The CDR3 has 15 residues. The V gene lost 6 bases and the J gene lost 0 bases, with 9 bases spanning the gap. From germline, CDR1 is MNHNY and CDR2 SVGAGI (reference sequence). The CDR3: CASRSGDSYNSPLHF. For the CDR3, the DNA is TGTGCCAGCAGGTCAGGGGACTCCTATAATTCACCCCTCCACTTT.

The rearrangement joins TRBV18 to TRBJ2-7, with TRBD1 matching over 9 bases. Germline CDR1 KGHSH, CDR2 LQKENI. V shed 3 bases, J shed 7 bases, and the junction held 10 bases outside the gene matches. This CDR3 region has 15 residues. The CDR3 nucleotides are TGTGCCAGCTCACCTGCGGGACAGGGATCTCGGGAGCAGTACTTC. Amino acid sequence: CASSPAGQGSREQYF.

The chain combines TRBV5-6 with TRBJ2-7; weak D call: TRBD1 (5 bases). Germline loops: CDR1 SGHDT, CDR2 YYEEEE. Trimming left V 3 bases short and J 3 bases short, with 13 bases between. CDR3 size: 14 residues. The CDR3 DNA reads as TGTGCCAGCAGCTCACCGGACACGTACTACGAGCAGTACTTC. Encoded protein: CASSSPDTYYEQYF.

The J gene is TRBJ2-5, the V gene TRBV30, with TRBD1 identical over 9 bases. The ends lost 0 bases at V and 5 bases at J; junction bases unmatched: 1. Per germline, CDR1 GTSNPN and CDR2 SVGIG (reference sequence). This CDR3 spans 13 amino acids. The CDR3 coding sequence is TGTGCCTGGAGTGTAGGGACAGGGGAGACCCAGTACTTC. The encoded protein is CAWSVGTGETQYF.

The rearrangement uses TRBV13 and TRBJ2-1; 11 bases match TRBD2. CDR3 length: 16 residues. V shed 1 base and J 10 bases; nucleotides not matched to a gene: 9. Germline CDR1 PRHDT, CDR2 FYEKMQ (reference sequence). The CDR3 DNA sequence: TGTGCCAGCAGCTTAGTAGCACTAGCGGGGGAATTAGAGCAGTTCTTC. This gives the protein CASSLVALAGELEQFF. The full variable domain, in which reference TRBV13 and TRBJ2-1 provide the parts outside the CDR3, is AAGVIQSPRHLIKEKRETATLKCYPIPRHDTVYWYQQGPGQDPQFLISFYEKMQSDKGSIPDRFSAQQFSDYHSELNMSSLELGDSALYFCASSLVALAGELEQFFGPGTRLTVL.

V usage is TRBV18 and J usage is TRBJ2-1, with 11 bases aligning to TRBD2. Germline trimming cut 5 bases from V and 8 bases from J; bases unmatched to any gene: 8. Germline-derived CDR1 and CDR2 are KGHSH and LQKENI. The CDR3 loop spans 15 amino acids. The CDR3 is CASSASGGISYEQFF. The DNA for the CDR3 is TGTGCCAGCTCAGCTAGCGGGGGGATTTCTTATGAGCAGTTCTTC.

The chain links TRBV2 to TRBJ1-2, with 11 bases that match TRBD1. CDR1 and CDR2 (germline): SNHLY, FYNNEI. V gave up 4 bases and J gave up 5 bases; unmatched junction bases: 9. The CDR3 loop spans 16 amino acids. The CDR3 sequence: CASSGSGQGGEYGYTF. CDR3 sequence (DNA): TGTGCCAGCAGTGGGTCGGGACAGGGGGGCGAGTATGGCTACACCTTC. The whole variable domain, filled in from reference TRBV2 and TRBJ1-2, reads EPEVTQTPSHQVTQMGQEVILRCVPISNHLYFYWYRQILGQKVEFLVSFYNNEISEKSEIFDDQFSVERPDGSNFTLKIRSTKLEDSAMYFCASSGSGQGGEYGYTFGSGTRLTVV.

V and J are TRBV19 and TRBJ2-5; 14 bases match TRBD2. Germline CDR1 reads LNHDA; CDR2 reads SQIVND (reference sequence). With 4 bases clipped from V and 6 bases from J, the junction kept 13 bases outside the gene matches. The CDR3 is 18 amino acids. In nucleotides, the CDR3 is TGTGCCAGTAGTACAGAGACTAGCGGGGGGGCCGCAGTGAAGACCCAGTACTTC. It encodes CASSTETSGGAAVKTQYF.

The chain employs TRBV9 and TRBJ1-1, with 7 bases identical to TRBD1. The germline V gene has CDR1 SGDLS and CDR2 YYNGEE. This CDR3 has 13 amino acids. V was clipped by 2 bases and J by 6 bases; unmatched bases: 4. The CDR3: CASSVDREAEAFF. The CDR3 nucleotides read TGTGCCAGCAGCGTCGACAGGGAGGCTGAAGCTTTCTTT.

The J gene is TRBJ1-4, the V gene TRBV18; D ambiguous. This CDR3 contains 14 residues. The V gene lost 2 bases and the J gene lost 7 bases, with 11 bases spanning the gap. Per germline, CDR1 KGHSH and CDR2 LQKENI. The CDR3 coding sequence is TGTGCCAGCTCACCATACCAGGACTTTGAAAAACTGTTTTTT. Its protein product is CASSPYQDFEKLFF.

V and J are TRBV19 and TRBJ2-7; the match to TRBD1 covers 9 bases. Trimming removed 1 base from V and 5 bases from J; junction bases left unmatched: 6. The CDR3 runs to 15 residues. In germline, CDR1 is LNHDA, CDR2 SQIVND (reference sequence). CDR3 nucleotide sequence: TGTGCCAGTAGTATAGGAGAATGGGACAGGGACGAGCAGTACTTC. The encoded protein is CASSIGEWDRDEQYF. The whole variable domain, remainder taken from reference TRBV19 and TRBJ2-7, is DGGITQSPKYLFRKEGQNVTLSCEQNLNHDAMYWYRQDPGQGLRLIYYSQIVNDFQKGDIAEGYSVSREKKESFPLTVTSAQKNPTAFYLCASSIGEWDRDEQYFGPGTRLTVT.

The gene calls are TRBV27 and TRBJ1-1; 7 nucleotides align to TRBD1. The germline gives CDR1 MNHEY, CDR2 SMNVEV (reference sequence). The ends lost 3 bases at V and 5 bases at J; junction bases unmatched: 9. The CDR3 runs to 15 residues. The CDR3 protein is CASSFAAGGGTEAFF. The CDR3 DNA reads as TGTGCCAGCAGTTTCGCGGCAGGGGGTGGGACTGAAGCTTTCTTT.

This chain joins TRBV9 and TRBJ2-2; TRBD1 matches 9 bases. V dropped 4 bases and J dropped 5; count of bases not matched to a gene: 6. Germline V gene sequence: CDR1 SGDLS, CDR2 YYNGEE. The CDR3 totals 15 residues. The CDR3 DNA follows: TGTGCCAGCAGCATCTACAGGGGGCGAACCGGGGAGCTGTTTTTT. This gives the protein CASSIYRGRTGELFF.

This chain links TRBV9 with TRBJ2-2, with 8 bases aligning to TRBD1. The germline V gene encodes CDR1 SGDLS and CDR2 YYNGEE. After removal of 0 bases from V and 7 bases from J, the junction contained 8 bases not matched to a gene. The CDR3 sequence is 16 residues long. In DNA, the CDR3 is TGTGCCAGCAGCGTAGAGGGTGGACAGGGTGGCGGGGAGCTGTTTTTT. Protein sequence: CASSVEGGQGGGELFF.

The chain combines TRBV5-1 with TRBJ2-5, with 9 bases lining up with TRBD1. Germline V gene sequence: CDR1 SGHRS, CDR2 YFSETQ. With V trimmed by 0 bases and J by 4 bases, 13 bases remained unmatched. CDR3 length equals 18 residues. The CDR3 reads CASSLARSGDRVRETQYF. In DNA, the CDR3 is TGCGCCAGCAGCTTGGCCAGGTCGGGGGACAGGGTACGAGAGACCCAGTACTTC.

The chain joins TRBV4-3 to TRBJ2-1, with TRBD1 matching over 8 bases. CDR3 length equals 18 residues. V shed 1 base and J 9 bases; nucleotides not matched to a gene: 17. Germline CDR1 and CDR2: LGHNA and YSLEER. CDR3 in DNA: TGCGCCAGCAGCCAAGTCCTGTTGGCTTCATCAGGGGGCGGTGAGCAGTTCTTC. Its protein product is CASSQVLLASSGGGEQFF.

A single count supports this clone. V gene TRBV29-1 combines with J gene TRBJ2-5; TRBD1 might be the D (6 bases). The V gene's germline CDR1 is SQVTM and CDR2 ANQGSEA. Trimming removed 7 bases from V and 5 bases from J, with 11 bases in between. There are 11 residues in the CDR3. The chain's CDR3 is CSGRGGETQYF. The CDR3 nucleotides read TGCAGCGGCAGGGGTGGGGAGACCCAGTACTTC.

This chain uses TRBV5-1 with TRBJ2-1; D ambiguous. Trimming removed 2 bases at V and 6 bases at J, with 15 bases between. The germline V gene has CDR1 SGHRS and CDR2 YFSETQ. The CDR3 spans 15 residues. The CDR3, as DNA: TGCGCCAGCAGCTTTGGGCTAACATCTCCCAATGAGCAGTTCTTC. Encoded protein: CASSFGLTSPNEQFF.